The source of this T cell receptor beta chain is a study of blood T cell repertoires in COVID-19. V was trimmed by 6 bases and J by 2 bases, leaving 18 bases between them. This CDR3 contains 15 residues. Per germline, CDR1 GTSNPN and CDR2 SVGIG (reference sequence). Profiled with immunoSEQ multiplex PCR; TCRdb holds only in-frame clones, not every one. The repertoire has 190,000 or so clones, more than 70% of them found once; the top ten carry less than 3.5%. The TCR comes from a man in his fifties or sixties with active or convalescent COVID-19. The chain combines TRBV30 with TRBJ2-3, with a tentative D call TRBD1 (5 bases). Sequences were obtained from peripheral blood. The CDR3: CACSFTGSVTDTQYF. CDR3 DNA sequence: TGTGCCTGCTCATTCACAGGTTCTGTCACAGATACGCAGTATTTT.